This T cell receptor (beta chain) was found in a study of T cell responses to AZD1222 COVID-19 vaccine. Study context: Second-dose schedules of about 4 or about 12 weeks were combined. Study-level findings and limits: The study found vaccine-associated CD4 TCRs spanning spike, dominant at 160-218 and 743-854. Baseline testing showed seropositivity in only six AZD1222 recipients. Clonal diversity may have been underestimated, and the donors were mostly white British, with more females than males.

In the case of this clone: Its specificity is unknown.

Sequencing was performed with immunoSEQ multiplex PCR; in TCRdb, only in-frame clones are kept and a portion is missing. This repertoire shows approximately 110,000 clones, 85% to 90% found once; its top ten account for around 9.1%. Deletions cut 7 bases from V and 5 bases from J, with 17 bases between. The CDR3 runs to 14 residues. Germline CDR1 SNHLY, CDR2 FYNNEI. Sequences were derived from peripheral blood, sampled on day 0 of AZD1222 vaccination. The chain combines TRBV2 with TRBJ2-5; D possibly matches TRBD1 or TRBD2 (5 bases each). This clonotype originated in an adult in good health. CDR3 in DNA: TGTGCCAGCACCGAGAGACCCGAGGGGGAGACCCAGTACTTC. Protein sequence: CASTERPEGETQYF.